Following are 19 T cell receptor beta chains from one sample sequenced in a study of shared clonotypes between healthy human individuals. Positively selected for CCR7, the CD45RO-negative cells used as naive CD8 cells excluded terminally differentiated effector memory CD45RA+ cells. Produced via immunoSEQ multiplex PCR; TCRdb's table is partial and in-frame only. The sample holds under 2,000,000 clones, about 95% seen once. The sample taken for sequencing was naive CD8+ T cells sorted from blood. These TCRs come from a man between 18 and 35 years old in good health.

V usage is TRBV5-5 and J usage is TRBJ2-7; D unclear. V dropped 0 bases and J dropped 5 bases, with 6 bases sitting between them. The CDR3 contains 12 residues. Looked up from germline, CDR1 is SGHKS and CDR2 is YYEKEE (reference sequence). This CDR3 is CASSLALDEQYF. CDR3 nucleotide sequence: TGTGCCAGCAGCTTGGCCTTGGACGAGCAGTACTTC.

CDR3 DNA: TGTGCCAGCAGTTACTCGATTGCTAGCTCCCCCGAGACCCAGTACTTC. The encoded protein is CASSYSIASSPETQYF. The chain carries TRBV6-5 and TRBJ2-5; a weak D match, TRBD2 (5 bases). The germline gives CDR1 MNHEY, CDR2 SVGAGI. The CDR3 runs 16 residues. V was cut by 0 bases and J by 5 bases, with 16 bases left in between.

The chain recombines TRBV19 with TRBJ2-7; D unclear. V shed 4 bases and J shed 0 bases, with 10 bases lying between them. The CDR3 has 14 amino acids. The germline CDR1 and CDR2 sequences are LNHDA and SQIVND (reference sequence). This CDR3 is CASSSRTHSYEQYF. The CDR3 nucleotides read TGTGCCAGTAGTAGTAGGACGCACTCCTACGAGCAGTACTTC.

The chain uses TRBV7-6 and TRBJ2-7; tentatively, D is TRBD1 or TRBD2 (6 bases each). Germline assignment: CDR1 SGHVS and CDR2 FNYEAQ. V shed 0 bases and J shed 6 bases, with 15 bases lying between them. The CDR3 totals 15 residues. CDR3 region: CASSLARGGQREQYF. CDR3 DNA sequence: TGTGCCAGCAGCTTAGCCCGTGGGGGGCAGCGCGAGCAGTACTTC. Filled out from reference TRBV7-6 and TRBJ2-7, the complete variable domain reads GAGVSQSPRYKVTKRGQDVALRCDPISGHVSLYWYRQALGQGPEFLTYFNYEAQQDKSGLPNDRFSAERPEGSISTLTIQRTEQRDSAMYRCASSLARGGQREQYFGPGTRLTVT.

J is TRBJ2-7 and V is TRBV6-1; 13 nucleotides match TRBD2. The CDR3 contains 17 residues. The germline gives CDR1 MNHNS, CDR2 SASEGT. V lost 3 bases, J lost 3 bases, and 8 bases stayed unmatched. CDR3 DNA sequence: TGTGCCAGCAGTGACGGACTAGCGGGAGTATTCGGCTACGAGCAGTACTTC. It is translated as CASSDGLAGVFGYEQYF.

Details on this clone: Other DNA sequences in this sample translate to the same CDR3. J is TRBJ2-1 and V is TRBV7-9; 11 nucleotides line up with TRBD2. In germline, CDR1 is SEHNR, CDR2 FQNEAQ (reference sequence). V shed 4 bases, J shed 7 bases, and the junction held 3 bases outside the gene matches. The CDR3 is 14 amino acids. In nucleotides, the CDR3 is TGTGCCAGCAGCTCGACTAGCGGGAATAATGAGCAGTTCTTC. It specifies CASSSTSGNNEQFF. Full variable domain (remainder filled in from reference TRBV7-9 and TRBJ2-1): DTGVSQNPRHKITKRGQNVTFRCDPISEHNRLYWYRQTLGQGPEFLTYFQNEAQLEKSRLLSDRFSAERPKGSFSTLEIQRTEQGDSAMYLCASSSTSGNNEQFFGPGTRLTVL.

This sequence joins TRBV5-1 and TRBJ2-7; 8 positions agree with TRBD1. V trimming: 0 bases; J trimming: 2 bases; junction bases outside the gene matches: 7. The germline CDR1 and CDR2 sequences are SGHRS and YFSETQ. The CDR3 is 16 residues long. CDR3 residues: CASSLAGWTGTYEQYF. CDR3 sequence (DNA): TGCGCCAGCAGCTTGGCGGGTTGGACAGGGACCTACGAGCAGTACTTC.

This clone came up a few times. Other DNA sequences in this specimen translate into the identical CDR3. The chain combines TRBV27 with TRBJ2-7; 8 nucleotides align to TRBD1. The CDR3 consists of 14 residues. V lost 3 bases and J lost 0; bases outside the gene matches: 1. From germline, CDR1 is MNHEY and CDR2 SMNVEV (reference sequence). DNA of the CDR3: TGTGCCAGCAGTTTTGGGACAGGCTCCTACGAGCAGTACTTC. Its protein is CASSFGTGSYEQYF.

The genes are TRBV21-1 and TRBJ1-5. TRBV21-1 is a documented pseudogene. This CDR3 has 18 residues. The CDR3 loop reads CASSPERRSVHNNQPQHF. CDR3 in DNA: TGTGCCAGCAGCCCGGAGAGGAGGTCGGTTCATAACAATCAGCCCCAGCATTTT.

The chain joins TRBV30 to TRBJ2-7; the D is unclear. This CDR3 is 13 amino acids long. V lost 5 bases to trimming and J lost 6 bases, with 17 bases between them. Germline assignment: CDR1 GTSNPN and CDR2 SVGIG (reference sequence). The CDR3 is CAWHDKVRGEQYF. In DNA form, the CDR3 reads TGTGCCTGGCACGATAAGGTACGAGGCGAGCAGTACTTC.

This chain joins TRBV7-2 and TRBJ2-2; TRBD1 aligns across 7 bases. The CDR3 is 19 residues long. The trim removed 3 bases at V and 1 base at J, leaving 14 bases unmatched. Germline V gene sequence: CDR1 SGHTA, CDR2 FQGNSA. The CDR3 spells CASSFPLWDSVQNTGELFF. The CDR3 DNA reads as TGTGCCAGCAGCTTCCCTTTGTGGGACAGTGTTCAGAACACCGGGGAGCTGTTTTTT.

This chain links TRBV6-6 with TRBJ2-7; D is perhaps TRBD2 (6 bases). The CDR3 is made up of 13 amino acids. Germline values: CDR1 MNHNY, CDR2 SVGAGI (reference sequence). Between the trimmed V and J ends, which lost 0 bases and 7 bases, there was a span of 10 bases. As DNA, the CDR3 is TGTGCCAGCAGTTACTCGCTAGCGCCAGAGCAGTACTTC. Its protein is CASSYSLAPEQYF.

The genes are TRBV19 and TRBJ2-1; 9 bases fit TRBD2. V dropped 4 bases and J dropped 3; count of bases not matched to a gene: 4. Germline V gene lookup returns CDR1 LNHDA and CDR2 SQIVND (reference sequence). This CDR3 is built from 15 residues. In DNA, the CDR3 is TGTGCCAGTAGTACGCCAGCGGGAGGCTACAATGAGCAGTTCTTC. Its translation is CASSTPAGGYNEQFF. The entire variable domain, with the rest obtained from reference TRBV19 and TRBJ2-1, is as follows: DGGITQSPKYLFRKEGQNVTLSCEQNLNHDAMYWYRQDPGQGLRLIYYSQIVNDFQKGDIAEGYSVSREKKESFPLTVTSAQKNPTAFYLCASSTPAGGYNEQFFGPGTRLTVL.

This clone was seen once. The chain employs TRBV13 and TRBJ2-1; 10 bases match TRBD2. Germline trimming cut 4 bases from V and 8 bases from J; bases unmatched to any gene: 8. CDR3 length: 15 amino acids. Germline-derived CDR1 and CDR2 are PRHDT and FYEKMQ (reference sequence). This CDR3 is CASSSRGGLAHEQFF. The CDR3 bases are TGTGCCAGCAGCTCACGCGGGGGACTAGCGCATGAGCAGTTCTTC.

About this clone itself: The sample carries other DNA sequences with the same CDR3. The rearrangement joins TRBV4-1 to TRBJ2-7, with D unresolved. Looked up from germline, CDR1 is MGHRA and CDR2 is YSYEKL. The CDR3 extends over 14 amino acids. The germline V and J ends were trimmed by 0 bases and 0 bases, with 6 bases remaining between them. Here the CDR3 DNA reads TGCGCCAGCAGCCAAGATCCGTCCTCCTACGAGCAGTACTTC. Residues: CASSQDPSSYEQYF.

The CDR3 sequence is CASSTQGVGDEQYF. The DNA of the CDR3 is TGTGCCAGCAGCACACAGGGGGTTGGGGACGAGCAGTACTTC. The rearrangement joins TRBV7-9 to TRBJ2-7; 8 nucleotides agree with TRBD1. The CDR3 spans 14 residues. CDR1 and CDR2 from the germline V gene are SEHNR and FQNEAQ (reference sequence). Trimming cost V 5 bases and J 5 bases; bases outside gene matches: 8.

V usage is TRBV6-5 and J usage is TRBJ2-1, with D tentatively TRBD2 (5 bases). This CDR3 region has 13 residues. CDR1 MNHEY and CDR2 SVGAGI come from the germline V gene. V shed 5 bases and J shed 9 bases, with 14 bases lying between them. This chain's CDR3 is CASSHQLRGEQFF. The CDR3 region has the DNA TGTGCCAGCAGTCACCAGCTACGGGGTGAGCAGTTCTTC.

The chain is built from TRBV7-2 and TRBJ1-3; perhaps TRBD1 as D (5 bases). The CDR3 is 15 residues long. Deletions cut 5 bases from V and 3 bases from J, with 14 bases between. Germline loops: CDR1 SGHTA, CDR2 FQGNSA. In DNA, the CDR3 is TGTGCCAGCAGCCCTGTCGCAGGGTTTGGAAACACCATATATTTT. Its translation is CASSPVAGFGNTIYF.

The gene calls are TRBV28 and TRBJ1-4, with D unclear. Trimming took off 3 bases at V and 3 bases at J, with 11 bases between the two ends. CDR3 size: 15 residues. CDR1 is MDHEN, CDR2 SYDVKM, per germline. In nucleotides, the CDR3 is TGTGCCAGCAGTTTGGGGAGCACGGCTAATGAAAAACTGTTTTTT. This codes for CASSLGSTANEKLFF.